The next 26 T cell receptor beta chains were all read from a single sample in a study of memory CD4+ T cells and cytomegalovirus serostatus. Single viable CD3+CD4+CD8-CD45RO+ cells were sorted as the memory CD4+ T cells. TCRdb's copy holds only in-frame clones and misses some; the assay was immunoSEQ multiplex PCR. The sample carries tens of thousands of clones, around four fifths recorded once. The source material was memory CD4+ T cells from blood. The receptors were gathered from an adult in good health and CMV-seronegative.

CDR3 DNA: TGCGCCAGCAGCCTGGGAATGCAAATGGATACGCAGTATTTT. This translates into CASSLGMQMDTQYF. V and J are TRBV5-1 and TRBJ2-3; no definite D call. The length of the CDR3 is 14 residues. V was shortened by 4 bases and J by 6 bases, with 15 bases between the two germline ends. CDR1 and CDR2 from the germline V gene are SGHRS and YFSETQ.

The gene calls are TRBV5-1 and TRBJ2-1, with 13 bases identical to TRBD2. Germline V gives CDR1 SGHRS, CDR2 YFSETQ. This CDR3 has 16 amino acids. The ends lost 0 bases at V and 6 bases at J; junction bases unmatched: 3. The CDR3 protein is CASSLGRTSGGNEQFF. CDR3 bases: TGCGCCAGCAGCTTGGGACGGACTAGCGGGGGCAATGAGCAGTTCTTC.

This chain links TRBV19 with TRBJ2-7, with 8 bases aligning to TRBD1. In germline, CDR1 is LNHDA, CDR2 SQIVND (reference sequence). CDR3 length: 12 amino acids. J gave up 5 bases and V 8 bases, and 5 bases lay outside the gene matches. The CDR3 reads CASGDRFNEQYF. The CDR3 DNA reads TGTGCCAGTGGGGACAGGTTCAACGAGCAGTACTTC. Variable domain in full (rest from reference TRBV19 and TRBJ2-7): DGGITQSPKYLFRKEGQNVTLSCEQNLNHDAMYWYRQDPGQGLRLIYYSQIVNDFQKGDIAEGYSVSREKKESFPLTVTSAQKNPTAFYLCASGDRFNEQYFGPGTRLTVT.

The CDR3 DNA sequence: TGTGCCAGCAGCCAAGTCGTATCGGGGGCCTACAATGAGCAGTTCTTC. Translated, it gives CASSQVVSGAYNEQFF. The rearrangement links TRBV4-2 to TRBJ2-1; a possible D gene is TRBD2 (6 bases). The V end was cut by 1 base, the J end by 2 bases, with 12 bases between. Germline assignment: CDR1 LGHNA and CDR2 YNFKEQ. This CDR3 comprises 16 residues.

This chain uses TRBV18 with TRBJ2-1; D tentatively reads TRBD1 or TRBD2 (5 bases each). The CDR3 contains 17 residues. Trimming left V 6 bases short and J 0 bases short, with 18 bases between. CDR1 and CDR2 (germline): KGHSH, LQKENI. CDR3 DNA sequence: TGTGCCAGCTCGCCGGCTACGGGACCGGGCTCCTACAATGAGCAGTTCTTC. Protein: CASSPATGPGSYNEQFF.

The genes are TRBV18 and TRBJ1-2, with D maybe TRBD1 (5 bases). There are 15 residues in the CDR3. The V end lost 3 bases, the J end lost 1 base, and 12 bases lay between the germline ends. Germline CDR1 reads KGHSH; CDR2 reads LQKENI. This CDR3 is CASSPDSLDNYGYTF. The DNA for the CDR3 is TGTGCCAGCTCACCTGACAGCTTAGATAACTATGGCTACACCTTC. The full variable domain, in which reference TRBV18 and TRBJ1-2 provide the parts outside the CDR3, is NAGVMQNPRHLVRRRGQEARLRCSPMKGHSHVYWYRQLPEEGLKFMVYLQKENIIDESGMPKERFSAEFPKEGPSILRIQQVVRGDSAAYFCASSPDSLDNYGYTFGSGTRLTVV.

The gene calls are TRBV19 and TRBJ1-1; no definite D call. The CDR3 contains 11 residues. Germline values: CDR1 LNHDA, CDR2 SQIVND (reference sequence). Trimming cost V 8 bases and J 1 base, with 5 bases left between them. DNA of the CDR3: TGTGCCAGTTCAGAGAACACTGAAGCTTTCTTT. Translation gives CASSENTEAFF.

This rearrangement joins TRBV9 to TRBJ2-7; 7 bases fit TRBD1. From germline, CDR1 is SGDLS and CDR2 YYNGEE. The CDR3 is 16 residues long. Unmatched junction bases numbered 13, after V lost 6 bases and J lost 1 base. DNA of the CDR3: TGTGCCAGCACCCCAGATTCGGCACAGGGGTCCTACGAGCAGTACTTC. This translates into CASTPDSAQGSYEQYF.

This clone was recorded a few times. This chain uses TRBV19 with TRBJ1-2; 8 positions match TRBD1. There are 15 residues in the CDR3. Germline V gene sequence: CDR1 LNHDA, CDR2 SQIVND (reference sequence). The V and J ends lost 4 bases and 7 bases, in that order; junction bases with no gene match: 11. For the CDR3, the DNA is TGTGCCAGTAGTAGACAGCAGACAGGGGTGTTTGGCTACACCTTC. Protein: CASSRQQTGVFGYTF. Complete variable domain (other parts from reference TRBV19 and TRBJ1-2): DGGITQSPKYLFRKEGQNVTLSCEQNLNHDAMYWYRQDPGQGLRLIYYSQIVNDFQKGDIAEGYSVSREKKESFPLTVTSAQKNPTAFYLCASSRQQTGVFGYTFGSGTRLTVV.

CDR3 bases: TGTGCCAGCTCACCCTCGACAGGGGTGGGCACCGGGGAGCTGTTTTTT. Protein product: CASSPSTGVGTGELFF. The chain links TRBV18 to TRBJ2-2; TRBD1 agrees at 8 bases. V lost 3 bases, J lost 4 bases, and 7 bases stayed unmatched. Germline values: CDR1 KGHSH, CDR2 LQKENI. The CDR3 totals 16 residues.

J is TRBJ2-6 and V is TRBV7-2; the match to TRBD2 covers 10 bases. Germline lookup yields CDR1 SGHTA and CDR2 FQGNSA. CDR3 length: 17 residues. With V trimmed by 1 base and J by 2 bases, 2 bases remained unmatched. CDR3: CASSLVAGGAGANVLTF. CDR3 nucleotide sequence: TGTGCCAGCAGCTTAGTAGCGGGGGGAGCTGGGGCCAACGTCCTGACTTTC.

The rearrangement joins TRBV30 to TRBJ1-2, with D uncertain. The germline CDR1 and CDR2 sequences are GTSNPN and SVGIG (reference sequence). The V and J ends lost 0 bases and 6 bases respectively, with 11 bases between them. The CDR3 is 13 amino acids. This chain's CDR3 is CAWSVPGLDGYTF. In DNA form, the CDR3 reads TGTGCCTGGAGTGTACCAGGCCTGGATGGCTACACCTTC.

CDR3 bases: TGTGCCATCAGGGAACAGGGGACCCCTGGGGAGCAGTTCTTC. Protein: CAIREQGTPGEQFF. The V gene is TRBV10-3, the J gene TRBJ2-1; 7 nucleotides agree with TRBD1. The CDR3 is 14 amino acids. The germline V gene encodes CDR1 ENHRY and CDR2 SYGVKD. J gave up 10 bases and V 6 bases, and 12 bases lay outside the gene matches.

In DNA form, the CDR3 reads TGTGCCAGCAGTTACTCGGACAGGGTTCGGACCGGGGAGCTGTTTTTT. This encodes CASSYSDRVRTGELFF. The genes are TRBV6-5 and TRBJ2-2; the match to TRBD1 covers 8 bases. Germline trimming cut 0 bases from V and 5 bases from J; bases unmatched to any gene: 5. This CDR3 is built from 16 residues. CDR1 is MNHEY, CDR2 SVGAGI, per germline.

The gene calls are TRBV18 and TRBJ1-1; perhaps TRBD1 as D (5 bases). CDR3 length: 15 amino acids. Trimming cost V 0 bases and J 1 base, with 9 bases left between them. The germline gives CDR1 KGHSH, CDR2 LQKENI. The CDR3 sequence is CASSPPGLKNTEAFF. CDR3 coding DNA: TGTGCCAGCTCACCACCGGGACTCAAGAACACTGAAGCTTTCTTT.

The V and J genes are TRBV2 and TRBJ2-7; D might be TRBD1 or TRBD2, each matching 5 bases. V lost 2 bases and J lost 1, with 9 bases in between. The germline V gene encodes CDR1 SNHLY and CDR2 FYNNEI. The CDR3 spans 14 residues. CDR3 nucleotides: TGTGCCAGCAGTGAACAGGGACCTTCCTACGAGCAGTACTTC. Protein sequence: CASSEQGPSYEQYF.

This chain links TRBV13 with TRBJ2-1, with 11 bases identical to TRBD1. With 3 bases clipped from V and 4 bases from J, the junction kept 2 bases outside the gene matches. This CDR3 is 15 amino acids long. Germline values: CDR1 PRHDT, CDR2 FYEKMQ (reference sequence). The CDR3 loop is CASSLGTGGYNEQFF. The CDR3 DNA reads TGTGCCAGCAGCTTGGGGACAGGGGGATACAATGAGCAGTTCTTC.

V and J are TRBV11-2 and TRBJ1-4; D is perhaps TRBD1 (5 bases). V was pared by 6 bases and J by 7 bases, with 18 bases between. This CDR3 has 15 residues. The V gene's germline CDR1 is SGHAT and CDR2 FQNNGV. The CDR3, as DNA: TGTGCCAGCAGGAGCTTGGGGCAGCCGGGTGAAAAACTGTTTTTT. Translated, it gives CASRSLGQPGEKLFF.

In this sample, this clone turned up a few times. CDR3 DNA sequence: TGTGCCAGCAAAACCCAGGGTACCAACAATGAGCAGTTCTTC. The encoded protein is CASKTQGTNNEQFF. This chain connects TRBV2 to TRBJ2-1; a weak D match, TRBD1 (5 bases). This CDR3 is built from 14 residues. CDR1 is SNHLY and CDR2 is FYNNEI in the germline V gene. With 7 bases removed from V and 5 bases from J, the gap between germline ends came to 15 bases.

This clone was seen only a few times. The chain couples TRBV4-2 to TRBJ1-3; possibly TRBD1 for D (5 bases). The germline gives CDR1 LGHNA, CDR2 YNFKEQ. The V gene lost 0 bases and the J gene lost 3 bases, with 12 bases spanning the gap. This CDR3 region has 16 residues. Here the CDR3 DNA reads TGTGCCAGCAGCCAAGATCTCGGGGGGAATGGAAACACCATATATTTT. Translated, it gives CASSQDLGGNGNTIYF.

This chain connects TRBV5-4 to TRBJ1-2; the D is unclear. This CDR3 region has 13 residues. CDR1 and CDR2 from the germline V gene are SGHNT and YYREEE (reference sequence). V gave up 0 bases and J gave up 10 bases, with 13 bases separating them. The CDR3 region is CASSLGPERSYTF. The CDR3 bases are TGTGCCAGCAGCTTGGGCCCTGAAAGGTCCTACACCTTC.

The rearrangement links TRBV7-9 to TRBJ1-5; no reliable D call. CDR3 length: 13 residues. CDR1 SEHNR and CDR2 FQNEAQ come from the germline V gene (reference sequence). The germline V and J ends were trimmed by 2 bases and 5 bases, with 7 bases remaining between them. As DNA, the CDR3 is TGTGCCAGCAGCTTAAAGGTCGATCAGCCCCAGCATTTT. It codes for CASSLKVDQPQHF. Drawing the rest from reference TRBV7-9 and TRBJ1-5, the complete variable domain is DTGVSQNPRHKITKRGQNVTFRCDPISEHNRLYWYRQTLGQGPEFLTYFQNEAQLEKSRLLSDRFSAERPKGSFSTLEIQRTEQGDSAMYLCASSLKVDQPQHFGDGTRLSIL.

J is TRBJ1-5 and V is TRBV9; no clear D. The V and J ends lost 0 bases and 1 base respectively, with 8 bases between them. Germline CDR1 reads SGDLS; CDR2 reads YYNGEE. CDR3 length: 15 amino acids. Written as DNA, the CDR3 is TGTGCCAGCAGCGTAGCTGGGAACAGCAATCAGCCCCAGCATTTT. Its translation: CASSVAGNSNQPQHF.

The J gene is TRBJ2-1, the V gene TRBV11-1; TRBD1 matches at 8 bases. This CDR3 has 15 amino acids. Trimming removed 5 bases from V and 7 bases from J; junction bases left unmatched: 10. Germline loops: CDR1 SGHAT, CDR2 FQDESV (reference sequence). CDR3 sequence (DNA): TGTGCCAGCAGCCCCTCTCCGGACAGGGAGAATGAGCAGTTCTTC. This translates into CASSPSPDRENEQFF.

Only a few counts were recorded for this clone. The chain recombines TRBV5-1 with TRBJ2-1; D possibly corresponds to TRBD1 (6 bases). The length of the CDR3 is 14 residues. Germline V gene lookup returns CDR1 SGHRS and CDR2 YFSETQ. Trimming stripped 3 bases from V and 5 bases from J, with 12 bases between. The CDR3 DNA reads as TGCGCCAGCAGCTGGGGGCCTACCAACAATGAGCAGTTCTTC. As protein: CASSWGPTNNEQFF.

V usage is TRBV18 and J usage is TRBJ1-2; possibly TRBD1 for D (5 bases). Trimming stripped 8 bases from V and 6 bases from J, with 22 bases between. The CDR3 extends over 15 amino acids. Germline V CDR1 and CDR2: KGHSH, LQKENI. CDR3 sequence (DNA): TGTGCCAGCCACCCGAGGCAGGGACGATCAAATGGCTACACCTTC. This gives the protein CASHPRQGRSNGYTF.